The entry below gives a single T cell receptor (beta chain) sequence along with its context. The target of this receptor is not known. The record has no base qualities; no much larger clone is one base away. This sample is part of a study of radiotherapy plus CTLA-4 blockade in lung cancer (dated by TCRdb to between 2017 and 2018). In the study overall: Among the enrolled patients, approximately 18% had an objective response, and less than 40% reached disease control. Points the paper makes about the study in general: TCR clones derived from tumors expanded in peripheral blood after treatment with radiotherapy and ipilimumab. Increased serum interferon-beta after radiation, together with early dynamic changes in blood T cell clones, were reported to be the strongest predictors of response.

The study evaluated CTLA-4 blockade (ipilimumab) given together with focal radiation therapy in patients who had chemo-refractory metastatic non-small-cell lung cancer. The germline V gene (reference sequence) specifies SEHNR as CDR1 and FQNEAQ as CDR2. The cysteine opens and the phenylalanine closes a CDR3 of 15 amino acids. Here the CDR3 DNA is all that survives: 45 bases in frame from base 1. The junction shows trimming of 5 bases on V and 4 bases on J, and the gene matches do not reach 6 bases of it. Receptor amplification or capture employed the immunoSEQ multiplex PCR assay. Sourced from immuneACCESS, this table was stored by TCRdb with only in-frame sequences that have V and J called. A share of the clones is absent; for the studies checked, an unresolved V gene accounts for under half, and the remainder has no known explanation. The sample table holds about 62,000 clones, of which 70% to 80% were seen once. 2.5% to 3% of the sample is in the top ten clones.

Sample: peripheral blood, taken from a patient treated with radiotherapy plus ipilimumab. The source is a human donor with non-small cell lung cancer who had a complete response to radiotherapy plus ipilimumab. The chain is encoded by TRBV7-9 joined to TRBJ2-7; the junction holds 12 bases that match TRBD2. The DNA reads TGTGCCAGCAGCCCCCGACTAGCGGGAGTTTACGAGCAGTACTTC. Its product reads: CASSPRLAGVYEQYF. Here the CDR3 is joined to the reference TRBV7-9 and TRBJ2-7 genes, and the full variable domain is: DTGVSQNPRHKITKRGQNVTFRCDPISEHNRLYWYRQTLGQGPEFLTYFQNEAQLEKSRLLSDRFSAERPKGSFSTLEIQRTEQGDSAMYLCASSPRLAGVYEQYFGPGTRLTVT.